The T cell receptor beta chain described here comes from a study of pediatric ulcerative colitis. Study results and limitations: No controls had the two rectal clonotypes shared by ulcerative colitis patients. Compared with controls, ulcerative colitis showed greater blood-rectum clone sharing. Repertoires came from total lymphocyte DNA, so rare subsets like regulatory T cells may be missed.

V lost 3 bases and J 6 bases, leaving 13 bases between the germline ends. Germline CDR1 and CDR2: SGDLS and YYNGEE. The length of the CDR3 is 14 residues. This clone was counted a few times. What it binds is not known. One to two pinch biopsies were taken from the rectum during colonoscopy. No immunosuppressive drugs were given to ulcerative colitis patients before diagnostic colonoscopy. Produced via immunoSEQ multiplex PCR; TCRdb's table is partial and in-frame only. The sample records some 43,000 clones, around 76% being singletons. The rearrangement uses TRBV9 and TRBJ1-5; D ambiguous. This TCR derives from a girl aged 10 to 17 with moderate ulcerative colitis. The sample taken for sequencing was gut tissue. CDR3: CASSAWPGGQPQHF. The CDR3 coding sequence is TGTGCCAGCAGCGCCTGGCCGGGCGGTCAGCCCCAGCATTTT.